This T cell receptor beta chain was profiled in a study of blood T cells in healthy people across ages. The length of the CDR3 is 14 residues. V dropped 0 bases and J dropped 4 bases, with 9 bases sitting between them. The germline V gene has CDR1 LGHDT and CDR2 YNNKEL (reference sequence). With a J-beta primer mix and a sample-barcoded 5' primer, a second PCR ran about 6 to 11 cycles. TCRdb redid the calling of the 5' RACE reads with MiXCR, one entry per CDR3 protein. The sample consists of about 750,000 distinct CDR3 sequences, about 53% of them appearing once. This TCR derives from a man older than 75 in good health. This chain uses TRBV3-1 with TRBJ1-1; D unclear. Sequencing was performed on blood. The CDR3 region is CASSQEVWGTEAFF. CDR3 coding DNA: TGTGCCAGCAGCCAAGAGGTTTGGGGCACTGAAGCTTTCTTT.